These T cell receptor beta chains were read from a single sample in a study of blood T cell repertoires in COVID-19. Sequencing used immunoSEQ multiplex PCR; TCRdb keeps in-frame clones, though not all of them. Of about 220,000 clones listed, almost 85% are singletons. The source material was peripheral blood. The receptors originated from a woman between 70 and 85 years old with COVID-19, enrolled during active disease. Each CDR3 is given with its conserved first and last residue. D genes are given only for firm matches. Not every row has a clone size; where given, it reads once, few, many or a size class.

NA	TRBV11-2	TRBJ2-3	NA	TGTGCCAGCGGCCAAGGGGGGGGGACCCGAGATACGCAGTATTTT	CASGQGGGTRDTQYF
NA	TRBV12-1	TRBJ1-3	NA	TGTGCCAGCAGCTTTGTCGGACAGGGGCCCTCTGGAAACACCATATATTTT	CASSFVGQGPSGNTIYF
NA	TRBV21-1	TRBJ1-1	NA	TGTGCCAGCAGCCCCCCGACTGAAGCTTTCTTT	CASSPPTEAFF
NA	TRBV6-5	TRBJ1-6	NA	TGTGCCAGCCCTCCTGACCCGGGGTATAATTCACCCCTCCACTTT	CASPPDPGYNSPLHF
NA	TRBV6-5	TRBJ1-2	NA	TGTGCCAGCAGCGAGACAGCTAACTATGGCTACACCTTC	CASSETANYGYTF
TRBD1	TRBV7-8	TRBJ1-1	NA	TGTGCCAGCAGCTTCGGACAGGCGGAAAGCACTGAAGCTTTCTTT	CASSFGQAESTEAFF
NA	TRBV15	TRBJ1-2	NA	TGTGCCACCAGCAGAGACACCCCTAAGCAGGGGAATGGCTACACCTTC	CATSRDTPKQGNGYTF
NA	TRBV29-1	TRBJ2-3	once	TGCAGCTTGCTGGGGCGGTACACAGATACGCAGTATTTT	CSLLGRYTDTQYF
TRBD1	TRBV19	TRBJ1-2	few	TGTGCCAGTAGTGTCCGGGACAGGGCTGGCTACACCTTC	CASSVRDRAGYTF
TRBD1	TRBV7-2	TRBJ1-5	NA	TGTGCCAGCAGCATTAGCGACAGGGCTAGCAATCAGCCCCAGCATTTT	CASSISDRASNQPQHF
NA	TRBV6-5	TRBJ2-2	NA	TGTGCCAGCAGTTACTCCCGGTCCACCGGGGAGCTGTTTTTT	CASSYSRSTGELFF
TRBD2	TRBV2	TRBJ2-1	NA	TGTGCCAGCGGAGTTCGGCGGGGGGCAACGTACAATGAGCAGTTCTTC	CASGVRRGATYNEQFF
NA	TRBV18	TRBJ1-1	NA	TGTGCCAGCTCACCAACGGTGAACACTGAAGCTTTCTTT	CASSPTVNTEAFF
TRBD1	TRBV7-2	TRBJ1-1	NA	TGTGCCAGCAGCCTTGGGACAGACCGGATGAACACTGAAGCTTTCTTT	CASSLGTDRMNTEAFF
NA	TRBV12-3/TRBV12-4	TRBJ1-2	NA	TGTGCCAGTCATCAGGGCCCAGGCGGTGGCTACACCTTC	CASHQGPGGGYTF
NA	TRBV27	TRBJ1-1	NA	TGTGCCAGCAGCCCCGCCGGGACAATGAACACTGAAGCTTTCTTT	CASSPAGTMNTEAFF
TRBD1	TRBV11-2	TRBJ2-5	NA	TGTGCCAGCAGCTTCGGCTTGACAGGGGGACAAGAGACCCAGTACTTC	CASSFGLTGGQETQYF
NA	TRBV24-1	TRBJ1-1	once	TGTGCCACCAGGGACAGTATGAACACTGAAGCTTTCTTT	CATRDSMNTEAFF
NA	TRBV5-1	TRBJ1-2	NA	TGCGCCAGCAGCCCTCTTTCAGGCTCCTATGGCTACACCTTC	CASSPLSGSYGYTF
NA	TRBV2	TRBJ2-4	NA	TGTGCCAGCAGCGTGTCGAACATTCAGTACTTC	CASSVSNIQYF
NA	TRBV3-1/TRBV3-2	TRBJ1-1	NA	TGTGCCAGCAGCCAAGGGGACATTTATGGTGAAGCTTTCTTT	CASSQGDIYGEAFF
TRBD2	TRBV7-2	TRBJ2-5	NA	TGTGCCAGCAGACTAACGTGGGGGGGAGAGACCCAGTACTTC	CASRLTWGGETQYF
TRBD1	TRBV4-1	TRBJ1-3	NA	TGCGCCAGCAGCCAAGAAGGGACAGGGCTCTCTGGAAACACCATATATTTT	CASSQEGTGLSGNTIYF
NA	TRBV7-6	TRBJ1-2	NA	TGTGCCAGCAGCTTAGCCCTAGGGGCCAACTATGGCTACACCTTC	CASSLALGANYGYTF
NA	TRBV7-9	TRBJ1-2	NA	TGTGCCAGCAGCTTATGGGGGCGAGAGACAGCTTATGGCTACACCTTC	CASSLWGRETAYGYTF
NA	TRBV2	TRBJ1-5	once	TGTGCCAGCACCGAGGGGGGGCGCAATCAGCCCCAGCATTTT	CASTEGGRNQPQHF
TRBD1	TRBV4-1	TRBJ1-1	NA	TGCGCCAGCAGCCACACCGGGACAGGGGGCTTTCGAACTGAAGCTTTCTTT	CASSHTGTGGFRTEAFF
NA	TRBV7-3	TRBJ2-5	NA	TGTGCCAGCAGTTCTTTACCTAGCGTAGAGACCCAGTACTTC	CASSSLPSVETQYF
TRBD2	TRBV27	TRBJ2-2	NA	TGTGCCAGCAGGGGATTAGCGGGGTTCACCGGGGAGCTGTTTTTT	CASRGLAGFTGELFF
TRBD2	TRBV6-6	TRBJ2-1	once	TGTGCCAGCAGTCTCACTAGCGGGGCTTACAATGAGCAGTTCTTC	CASSLTSGAYNEQFF
TRBD1	TRBV7-8	TRBJ2-7	NA	TGTGCCAGCAGTCCCACAGGGGGTTACATCGACGAGCAGTACTTC	CASSPTGGYIDEQYF
TRBD1	TRBV2	TRBJ1-3	few	TGTGCCAGCAGACTCACAGGGGAGTCTGGAAACACCATATATTTT	CASRLTGESGNTIYF
NA	TRBV7-9	TRBJ2-2	NA	TGTGCCAGCAGCCCCCTACCCAGGGGTGCGAACACCGGGGAGCTGTTTTTT	CASSPLPRGANTGELFF
TRBD1	TRBV7-7	TRBJ1-1	NA	TGTGCTAGCAGCTTATCGCGCGACGAGGGGACAGGGAACACTGAAGCTTTCTTT	CASSLSRDEGTGNTEAFF
NA	TRBV18	TRBJ1-3	few	TGTGCCAGCTCACCGCAGGGGAACCTTCTCTCTGGAAACACCATATATTTT	CASSPQGNLLSGNTIYF
NA	TRBV12-1	TRBJ1-1	NA	TGTGCCAGCAGCTTTGGGGACAGGGTTTTCTTT	CASSFGDRVFF
TRBD2	TRBV7-3	TRBJ2-3	few	TGTGCCAGCAGCCGAGCTGTAGCGGGAGATTCAGATACGCAGTATTTT	CASSRAVAGDSDTQYF
TRBD1	TRBV4-1	TRBJ1-5	NA	TGCGCCAGCAGCTTCATAGAAGGACAGGGAGACCAGCCCCAGCATTTT	CASSFIEGQGDQPQHF
TRBD1	TRBV5-1	TRBJ2-2	NA	TGCGCCAGCAGCTCTGGGGGAGCAGGGGGCGGAACCGGGGAGCTGTTTTTT	CASSSGGAGGGTGELFF
TRBD2	TRBV11-2	TRBJ2-1	once	TGTGCCAGCAGCACCCATGGACTAGTCACCTACAATGAGCAGTTCTTC	CASSTHGLVTYNEQFF
TRBD1	TRBV7-8	TRBJ2-7	NA	TGTGCCAGCAGCTTAGACGTGGGACAGGGGGCCTACGAGCAGTACTTC	CASSLDVGQGAYEQYF
NA	TRBV9	TRBJ2-7	NA	TGTGCCAGCAGCAGAGACGACAGGTTCCTTACCTACGAGCAGTACTTC	CASSRDDRFLTYEQYF
NA	TRBV27	TRBJ1-4	NA	TGTGCCAGCAGCCCAGTCCAGGGTTATGGAGAAAAACTGTTTTTT	CASSPVQGYGEKLFF
TRBD1	TRBV5-6	TRBJ1-5	NA	TGTGCCAGCAGCCGCGGGACAGACAATCAGCCCCAGCATTTT	CASSRGTDNQPQHF
NA	TRBV16	TRBJ1-1	once	TGTGCCAGCAGCCAGGGCAGGGGATCGAACACTGAAGCTTTCTTT	CASSQGRGSNTEAFF